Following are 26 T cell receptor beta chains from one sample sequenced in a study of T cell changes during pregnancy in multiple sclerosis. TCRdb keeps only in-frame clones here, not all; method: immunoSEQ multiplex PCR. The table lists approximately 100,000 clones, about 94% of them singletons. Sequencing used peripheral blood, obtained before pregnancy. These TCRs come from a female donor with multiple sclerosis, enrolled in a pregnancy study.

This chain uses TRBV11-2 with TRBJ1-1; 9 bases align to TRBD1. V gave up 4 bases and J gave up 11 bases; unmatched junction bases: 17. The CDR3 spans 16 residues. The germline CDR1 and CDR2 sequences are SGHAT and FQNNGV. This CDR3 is CASSSPHEGTGSTAFF. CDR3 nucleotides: TGTGCCAGCAGCTCTCCCCATGAGGGGACAGGGTCGACCGCTTTCTTT. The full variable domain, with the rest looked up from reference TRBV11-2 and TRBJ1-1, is EAGVAQSPRYKIIEKRQSVAFWCNPISGHATLYWYQQILGQGPKLLIQFQNNGVVDDSQLPKDRFSAERLKGVDSTLKIQPAKLEDSAVYLCASSSPHEGTGSTAFFGQGTRLTVV.

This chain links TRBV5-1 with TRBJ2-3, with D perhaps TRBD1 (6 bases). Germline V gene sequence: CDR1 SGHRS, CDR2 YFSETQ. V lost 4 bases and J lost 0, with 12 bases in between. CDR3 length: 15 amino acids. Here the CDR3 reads CASSAGTHSTDTQYF. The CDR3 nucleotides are TGCGCCAGCAGCGCCGGGACACATAGCACAGATACGCAGTATTTT.

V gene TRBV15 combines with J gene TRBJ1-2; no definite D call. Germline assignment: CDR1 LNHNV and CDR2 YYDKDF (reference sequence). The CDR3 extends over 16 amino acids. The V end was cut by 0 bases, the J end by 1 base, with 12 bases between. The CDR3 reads CATSRDRSPINYGYTF. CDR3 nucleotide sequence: TGTGCCACCAGCAGAGATCGGTCGCCGATTAACTATGGCTACACCTTC. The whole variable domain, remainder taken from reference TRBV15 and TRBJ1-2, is DAMVIQNPRYQVTQFGKPVTLSCSQTLNHNVMYWYQQKSSQAPKLLFHYYDKDFNNEADTPDNFQSRRPNTSFCFLDIRSPGLGDTAMYLCATSRDRSPINYGYTFGSGTRLTVV.

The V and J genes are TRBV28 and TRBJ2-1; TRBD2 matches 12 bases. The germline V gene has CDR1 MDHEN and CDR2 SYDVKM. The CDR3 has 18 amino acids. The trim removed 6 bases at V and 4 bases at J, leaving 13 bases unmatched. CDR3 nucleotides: TGTGCCAGCAGCCGGACTAGCGGGACCTCCTCCAGTTACAATGAGCAGTTCTTC. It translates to CASSRTSGTSSSYNEQFF.

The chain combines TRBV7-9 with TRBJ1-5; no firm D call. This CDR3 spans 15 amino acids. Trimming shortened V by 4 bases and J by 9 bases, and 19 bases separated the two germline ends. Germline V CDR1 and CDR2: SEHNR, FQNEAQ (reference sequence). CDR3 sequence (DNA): TGTGCCAGCAGCTCCCAGACCCCCCCGTCAGGGCCCCAGCATTTT. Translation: CASSSQTPPSGPQHF.

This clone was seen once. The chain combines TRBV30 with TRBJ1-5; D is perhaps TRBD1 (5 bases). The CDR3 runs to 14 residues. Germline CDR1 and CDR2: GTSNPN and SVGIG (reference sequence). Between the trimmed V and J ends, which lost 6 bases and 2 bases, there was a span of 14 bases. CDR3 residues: CACTPGGGNQPQHF. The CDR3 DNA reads TGTGCCTGCACCCCGGGGGGGGGCAATCAGCCCCAGCATTTT.

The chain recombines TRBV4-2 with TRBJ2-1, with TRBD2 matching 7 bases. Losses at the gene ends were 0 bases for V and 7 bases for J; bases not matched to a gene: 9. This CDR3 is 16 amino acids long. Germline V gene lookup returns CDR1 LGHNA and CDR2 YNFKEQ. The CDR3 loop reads CASSQESGNVWNEQFF. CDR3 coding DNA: TGTGCCAGCAGCCAAGAAAGCGGGAATGTATGGAATGAGCAGTTCTTC.

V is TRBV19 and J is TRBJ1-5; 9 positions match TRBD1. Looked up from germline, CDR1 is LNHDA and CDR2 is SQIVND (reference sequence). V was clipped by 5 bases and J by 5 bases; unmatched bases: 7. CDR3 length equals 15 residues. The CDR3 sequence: CASSQTGGMYQPQHF. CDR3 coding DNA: TGTGCCAGTAGTCAGACAGGGGGGATGTATCAGCCCCAGCATTTT.

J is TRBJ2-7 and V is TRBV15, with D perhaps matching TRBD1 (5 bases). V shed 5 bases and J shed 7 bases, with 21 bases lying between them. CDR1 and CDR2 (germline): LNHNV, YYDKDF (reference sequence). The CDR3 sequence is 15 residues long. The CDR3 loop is CATSFRSDNLWEQYF. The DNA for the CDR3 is TGTGCCACCAGCTTCCGCTCGGACAATCTTTGGGAGCAGTACTTC. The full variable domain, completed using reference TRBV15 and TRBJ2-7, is DAMVIQNPRYQVTQFGKPVTLSCSQTLNHNVMYWYQQKSSQAPKLLFHYYDKDFNNEADTPDNFQSRRPNTSFCFLDIRSPGLGDTAMYLCATSFRSDNLWEQYFGPGTRLTVT.

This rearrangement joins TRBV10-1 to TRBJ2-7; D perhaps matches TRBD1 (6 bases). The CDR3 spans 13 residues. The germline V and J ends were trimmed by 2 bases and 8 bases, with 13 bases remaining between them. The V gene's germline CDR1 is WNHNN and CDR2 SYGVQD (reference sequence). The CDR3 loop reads CASSEGRGSKQYF. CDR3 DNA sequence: TGCGCCAGCAGTGAGGGCAGGGGTAGCAAGCAGTACTTC.

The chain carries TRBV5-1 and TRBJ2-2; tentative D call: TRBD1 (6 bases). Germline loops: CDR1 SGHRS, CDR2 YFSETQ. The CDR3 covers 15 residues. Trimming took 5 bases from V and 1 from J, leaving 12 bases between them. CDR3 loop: CASRDPTGNTGELFF. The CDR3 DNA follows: TGCGCCAGCAGGGATCCGACAGGGAACACCGGGGAGCTGTTTTTT.

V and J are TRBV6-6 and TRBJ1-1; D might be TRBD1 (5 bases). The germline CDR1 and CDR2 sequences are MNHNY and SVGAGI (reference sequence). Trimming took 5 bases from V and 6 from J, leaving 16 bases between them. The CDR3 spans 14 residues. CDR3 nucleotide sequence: TGTGCCAGCAGTATCGACGGTGGGGCAGCTGAAGCTTTCTTT. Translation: CASSIDGGAAEAFF.

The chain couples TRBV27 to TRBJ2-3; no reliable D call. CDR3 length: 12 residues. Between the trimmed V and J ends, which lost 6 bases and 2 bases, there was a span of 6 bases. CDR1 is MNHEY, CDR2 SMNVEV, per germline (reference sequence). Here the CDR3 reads CASSRPTDTQYF. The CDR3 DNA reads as TGTGCCAGCAGCCGTCCCACAGATACGCAGTATTTT.

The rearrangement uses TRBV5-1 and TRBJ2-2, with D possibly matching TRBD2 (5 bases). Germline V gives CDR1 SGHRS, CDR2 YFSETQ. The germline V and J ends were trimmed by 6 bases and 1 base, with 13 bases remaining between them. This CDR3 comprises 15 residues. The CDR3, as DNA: TGCGCCAGCACATCCGGCAGCGGGAACACCGGGGAGCTGTTTTTT. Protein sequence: CASTSGSGNTGELFF.

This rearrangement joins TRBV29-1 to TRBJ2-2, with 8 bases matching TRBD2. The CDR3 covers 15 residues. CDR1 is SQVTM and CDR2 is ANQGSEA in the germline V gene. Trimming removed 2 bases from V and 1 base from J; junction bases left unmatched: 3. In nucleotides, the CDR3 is TGCAGCGTTGAAATCAGCGGGAGGAACACCGGGGAGCTGTTTTTT. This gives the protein CSVEISGRNTGELFF.

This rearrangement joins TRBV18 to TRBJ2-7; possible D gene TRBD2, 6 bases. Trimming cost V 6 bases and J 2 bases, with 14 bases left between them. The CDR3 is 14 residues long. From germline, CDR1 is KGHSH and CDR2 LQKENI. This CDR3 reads CASSSGGIPYEQYF. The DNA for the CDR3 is TGTGCCAGCTCCTCCGGCGGGATTCCCTACGAGCAGTACTTC.

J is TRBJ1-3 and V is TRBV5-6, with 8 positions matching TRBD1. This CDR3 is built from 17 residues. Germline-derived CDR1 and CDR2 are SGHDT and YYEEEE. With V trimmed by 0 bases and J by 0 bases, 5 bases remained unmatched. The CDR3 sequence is CASSLETTGGSGNTIYF. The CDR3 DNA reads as TGTGCCAGCAGCTTGGAAACCACAGGGGGCTCTGGAAACACCATATATTTT.

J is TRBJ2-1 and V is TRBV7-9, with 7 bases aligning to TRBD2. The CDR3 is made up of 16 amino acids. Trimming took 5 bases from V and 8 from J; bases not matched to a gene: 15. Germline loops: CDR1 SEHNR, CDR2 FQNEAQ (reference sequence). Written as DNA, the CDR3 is TGTGCCAGCAGCGGTTGGGGGGGGTTTGGCGGCCATGAGCAGTTCTTC. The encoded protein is CASSGWGGFGGHEQFF.

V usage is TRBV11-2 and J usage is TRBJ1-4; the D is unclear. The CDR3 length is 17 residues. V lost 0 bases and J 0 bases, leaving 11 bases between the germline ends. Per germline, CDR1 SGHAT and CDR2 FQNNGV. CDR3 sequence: CASSLDFTDSTNEKLFF. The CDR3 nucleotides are TGTGCCAGCAGCTTAGATTTTACGGACTCAACTAATGAAAAACTGTTTTTT.

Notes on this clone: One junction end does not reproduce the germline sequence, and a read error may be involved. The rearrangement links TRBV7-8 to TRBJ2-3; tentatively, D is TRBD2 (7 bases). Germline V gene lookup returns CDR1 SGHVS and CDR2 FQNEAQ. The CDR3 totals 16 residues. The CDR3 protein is CASSLGGRGVTDTQYF. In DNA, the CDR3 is TGTGCCAGCAGCTTAGGGGGGAGGGGGGTAACAGACACGCAGTATTTT. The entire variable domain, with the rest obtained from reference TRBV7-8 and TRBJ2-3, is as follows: GAGVSQSPRYKVAKRGQDVALRCDPISGHVSLFWYQQALGQGPEFLTYFQNEAQLDKSGLPSDRFFAERPEGSVSTLKIQRTQQEDSAVYLCASSLGGRGVTDTQYFGPGTRLTVL.

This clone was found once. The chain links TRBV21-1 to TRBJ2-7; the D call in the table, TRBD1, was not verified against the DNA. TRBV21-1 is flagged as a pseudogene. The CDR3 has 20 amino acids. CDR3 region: CASSILEHRGTTLDSYEQYF. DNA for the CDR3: TGTGCCAGCAGCATCCTTGAGCACAGGGGGACCACTCTAGACTCCTACGAGCAGTACTTC.

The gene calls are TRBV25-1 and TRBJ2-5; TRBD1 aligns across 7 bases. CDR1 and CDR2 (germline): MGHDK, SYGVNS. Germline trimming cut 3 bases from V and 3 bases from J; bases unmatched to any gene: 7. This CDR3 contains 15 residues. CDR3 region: CASSDPTGPKETQYF. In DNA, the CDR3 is TGTGCCAGCAGTGACCCGACAGGGCCCAAAGAGACCCAGTACTTC.

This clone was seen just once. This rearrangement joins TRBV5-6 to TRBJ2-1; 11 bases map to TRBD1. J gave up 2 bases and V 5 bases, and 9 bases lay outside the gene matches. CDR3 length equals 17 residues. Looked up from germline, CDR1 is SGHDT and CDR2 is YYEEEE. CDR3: CASRVPPGQGAYNEQFF. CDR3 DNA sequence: TGTGCCAGCAGAGTACCCCCGGGACAGGGGGCCTACAATGAGCAGTTCTTC.

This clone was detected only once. CDR3 region: CASSLAGKIYEQYF. The CDR3 nucleotides are TGCGCCAGCAGCTTGGCCGGGAAGATCTACGAGCAGTACTTC. This chain joins TRBV5-1 and TRBJ2-7, with D possibly matching TRBD2 (5 bases). The CDR3 consists of 14 residues. Trimming cost V 0 bases and J 3 bases, with 10 bases left between them. Germline V CDR1 and CDR2: SGHRS, YFSETQ. The variable domain in full, completed from reference TRBV5-1 and TRBJ2-7, reads KAGVTQTPRYLIKTRGQQVTLSCSPISGHRSVSWYQQTPGQGLQFLFEYFSETQRNKGNFPGRFSGRQFSNSRSEMNVSTLELGDSALYLCASSLAGKIYEQYFGPGTRLTVT.

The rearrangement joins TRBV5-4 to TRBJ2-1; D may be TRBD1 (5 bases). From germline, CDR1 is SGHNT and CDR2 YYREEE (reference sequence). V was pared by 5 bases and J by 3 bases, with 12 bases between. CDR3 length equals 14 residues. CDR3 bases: TGTGCCAGCAGTACAGGTAGGGACTACAATGAGCAGTTCTTC. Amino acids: CASSTGRDYNEQFF.

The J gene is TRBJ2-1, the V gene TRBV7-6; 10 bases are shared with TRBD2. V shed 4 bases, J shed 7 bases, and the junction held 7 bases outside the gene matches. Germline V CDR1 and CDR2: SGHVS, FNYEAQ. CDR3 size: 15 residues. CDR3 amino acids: CASSSSGRVINEQFF. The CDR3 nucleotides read TGTGCCAGCAGCTCAAGCGGGAGGGTTATAAATGAGCAGTTCTTC.